This paragraph reports one T cell receptor (beta chain). Its specific antigen is unknown. Base qualities were left out, and no much larger clone turns up one base away. The sample is drawn from a study of blood T cell repertoires in COVID-19 (dated by TCRdb to 2018 to 2020). Regarding the complete study: Collaborator samples came from the United States, Italy and Spain and covered acute and convalescent phases of COVID-19. The prospective study material was composed of cDNA or gDNA derived from T cells, B-cell-depleted T cells, or PBMCs. Subjects who had been exposed to COVID-19, were actively infected with it, or had recovered from it provided the deeply sampled blood TCRbeta repertoires that made up the dataset. The repertoires were released in a freely available public database intended as a resource for research on the immune response to SARS-CoV-2. The samples were drawn from the first 160 participants of the ongoing ImmuneRACE study and from roughly 1,300 subjects provided by 6 global collaborators. The sample metadata nearly always contained a de-identified subject ID, COVID-19 status, age in years and sex. Where available, HLA class I and class II types were taken from metadata supplied by the sample provider and were not determined by assay-based typing. The investigation overall reported the following: The amount of clinical and demographic metadata varied by source and participant and was provided uncurated.

The CDR1 and CDR2 encoded by the germline V gene (reference sequence) are MNHEY and SMNVEV. Trimming takes 5 bases from V and 0 bases from J, and the germline ends sit 11 bases apart. Counted from cysteine to phenylalanine, this CDR3 has 15 amino acids. Just CDR3 DNA is preserved here, 45 bases in frame from base 1. TCRbeta CDR3 regions were amplified from genomic DNA using the immunoSEQ Assay, a bias-controlled multiplex PCR. In the paper's pipeline: Within the assay, amplification of reference gene primers was used to estimate how many nucleated cells each sample contained. To quantify the absolute abundance of each unique TCRbeta CDR3 rearrangement, sequence reads were collapsed and filtered. For each sample, productive Simpson clonality was calculated as the square root of Simpson's diversity index over productive rearrangements. TCRdb took over this immuneACCESS table, retaining in-frame rearrangements with V and J assigned. Such tables are incomplete; in checked studies, under half of the missing clones stem from an unresolved V gene, and the remainder is unexplained. The D gene and trimming were derived from the DNA, and the V and J assignments and clone size from that table. The sample yields 200,000 to 250,000 clones; roughly nine tenths were counted once. 9.5% to 14% of the sample comes from the top ten.

Participants in the prospective study were aged about 18 to 100 years, lived in about two dozen United States geographic areas, and enrolled through a virtual design. In the prospective study, participants were assigned to cohorts based on the clinical history participants reported in a screening survey and a study questionnaire. Recovered participants in ImmuneRACE Cohort 3 were defined by two consecutive negative NP/OP PCR tests, clearance by a healthcare professional, or resolution of symptoms. Mobile phlebotomists in the prospective study collected whole blood, serum and a nasopharyngeal or oropharyngeal swab from every participant. Additional blood draws and questionnaires over an approximately two-month period could optionally be provided by prospective study participants. Before DNA extraction, prospective study blood samples were shipped either frozen or at room temperature.

Sequences were obtained from PBMCs or T cells enriched from blood (not recorded which). This TCR derives from a young man who had recovered from COVID-19. The sequence joins TRBV27 to TRBJ1-3; no D gene call is confident. The DNA sequence is given as TGTGCCAGCAGTCGACTAATGGACTCTGGAAACACCATATATTTT. It specifies CASSRLMDSGNTIYF.